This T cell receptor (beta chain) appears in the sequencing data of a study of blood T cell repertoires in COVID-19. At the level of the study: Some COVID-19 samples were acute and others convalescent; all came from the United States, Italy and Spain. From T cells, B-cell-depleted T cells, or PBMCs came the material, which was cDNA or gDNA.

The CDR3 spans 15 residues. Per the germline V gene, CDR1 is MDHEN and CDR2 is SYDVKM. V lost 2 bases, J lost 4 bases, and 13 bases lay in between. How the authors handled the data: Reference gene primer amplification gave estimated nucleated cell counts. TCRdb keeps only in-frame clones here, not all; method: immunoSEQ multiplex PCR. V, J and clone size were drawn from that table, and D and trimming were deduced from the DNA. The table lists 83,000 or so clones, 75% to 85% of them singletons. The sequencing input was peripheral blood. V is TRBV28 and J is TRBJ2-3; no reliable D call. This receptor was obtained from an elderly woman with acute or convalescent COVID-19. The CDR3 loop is CASSLRGVLADTQYF. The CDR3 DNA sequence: TGTGCCAGCAGTTTACGCGGCGTTCTCGCAGATACGCAGTATTTT.